The next 28 T cell receptor beta chains were all read from a single sample in a study of OX40 agonist ivuxolimab in advanced cancers. Data came from immunoSEQ multiplex PCR; TCRdb stores just in-frame clones and leaves some out. The table includes tens of thousands of clones, 75% to 90% detected once. The sequencing here drew on CD4+ or CD8+ T cells sorted from blood, taken in a trial of the OX40 agonist ivuxolimab. These receptor sequences come from an adult with an advanced solid tumor such as melanoma, head and neck, liver or kidney cancer.

With regard to this clone: Compared with germline, one end of the junction differs, possibly owing to a read error. The CDR3 is CASSLVFVSGQQLDF. The CDR3 DNA follows: TGTGCCAGCAGCTTAGTTTTTGTTTCGGGGCAGCAACTGGACTTC. The gene calls are TRBV11-2 and TRBJ2-7; perhaps D is TRBD1 or TRBD2 (5 bases each). CDR3 length equals 15 residues. CDR1 is SGHAT and CDR2 is FQNNGV in the germline V gene.

The CDR3 coding sequence is TGTGCCAGCAGTGAGCAGGGGCTCGATCAGCCCCAGCATTTT. Protein: CASSEQGLDQPQHF. This rearrangement joins TRBV2 to TRBJ1-5; D possibly corresponds to TRBD1 (6 bases). Between the trimmed V and J ends, which lost 3 bases and 5 bases, there was a span of 11 bases. The CDR3 covers 14 residues. Looked up from germline, CDR1 is SNHLY and CDR2 is FYNNEI.

The chain joins TRBV13 to TRBJ2-7, with a tentative D call TRBD1 (6 bases). The CDR3 is 13 residues long. Trimming left V 5 bases short and J 7 bases short, with 15 bases between. CDR1 and CDR2 (germline): PRHDT, FYEKMQ (reference sequence). The CDR3 DNA reads as TGTGCCAGCAGCCAACAGGGCGAAGGGGAGCAGTACTTC. Protein sequence: CASSQQGEGEQYF.

The rearrangement joins TRBV4-3 to TRBJ2-3; D gene uncertain. The germline V and J ends were trimmed by 0 bases and 14 bases, with 15 bases remaining between them. The CDR3 is 13 residues long. Germline CDR1 reads LGHNA; CDR2 reads YSLEER. CDR3 sequence: CASSQDVPTPPYF. For the CDR3, the DNA is TGCGCCAGCAGCCAAGATGTCCCTACTCCCCCGTATTTT.

The chain links TRBV4-1 to TRBJ1-1, with a possible D match to TRBD1 (5 bases). Trimming removed 1 base from V and 0 bases from J, with 9 bases in between. Germline V lookup: CDR1 MGHRA, CDR2 YSYEKL. There are 15 residues in the CDR3. CDR3 in DNA: TGCGCCAGCAGCCAAGGGGCGGACATGAACACTGAAGCTTTCTTT. Translating gives CASSQGADMNTEAFF.

The chain combines TRBV13 with TRBJ2-6, with D uncertain. V was clipped by 4 bases and J by 0 bases, with 10 bases between them. The CDR3 consists of 16 residues. Germline CDR1 reads PRHDT; CDR2 reads FYEKMQ (reference sequence). DNA for the CDR3: TGTGCCAGCAGCTGGACCGGTATCTCTGGGGCCAACGTCCTGACTTTC. This translates into CASSWTGISGANVLTF.

The rearrangement links TRBV9 to TRBJ2-2; D gene unclear. Trimming took off 3 bases at V and 0 bases at J, with 9 bases between the two ends. Germline V gene lookup returns CDR1 SGDLS and CDR2 YYNGEE. This CDR3 region has 15 residues. The CDR3 spells CASSATAPNTGELFF. The CDR3 nucleotides read TGTGCCAGCAGCGCCACCGCGCCGAACACCGGGGAGCTGTTTTTT. Filled out from reference TRBV9 and TRBJ2-2, the complete variable domain reads DSGVTQTPKHLITATGQRVTLRCSPRSGDLSVYWYQQSLDQGLQFLIQYYNGEERAKGNILERFSAQQFPDLHSELNLSSLELGDSALYFCASSATAPNTGELFFGEGSRLTVL.

The chain uses TRBV29-1 and TRBJ1-2, with D unresolved. V dropped 5 bases and J dropped 0 bases, with 25 bases sitting between them. The CDR3 is made up of 18 amino acids. Germline assignment: CDR1 SQVTM and CDR2 ANQGSEA. CDR3 DNA: TGCAGCGTTAACCGAGCACCGACCGACGACGGTCCTAACTATGGCTACACCTTC. As protein: CSVNRAPTDDGPNYGYTF.

V and J are TRBV28 and TRBJ2-5, with 11 positions matching TRBD1. Trimming cost V 8 bases and J 9 bases; bases outside gene matches: 5. The CDR3 runs 12 residues. Germline CDR1 and CDR2: MDHEN and SYDVKM. CDR3 nucleotide sequence: TGTGCCAGCGAGGGGACAGGGGGAGCCCAGTACTTC. It codes for CASEGTGGAQYF.

The chain employs TRBV6-6 and TRBJ2-7; no firm D call. The length of the CDR3 is 14 residues. V lost 2 bases and J lost 3, with 11 bases in between. Per the germline V gene, CDR1 is MNHNY and CDR2 is SVGAGI (reference sequence). This chain's CDR3 is CASSYPDTIYEQYF. CDR3 nucleotides: TGTGCCAGCAGTTACCCCGACACGATCTACGAGCAGTACTTC.

This chain joins TRBV27 and TRBJ2-1; D gene uncertain. CDR3 size: 13 residues. With 3 bases removed from V and 4 bases from J, the gap between germline ends came to 7 bases. The germline V gene has CDR1 MNHEY and CDR2 SMNVEV (reference sequence). The CDR3 loop is CASSLDGYNEQFF. DNA of the CDR3: TGTGCCAGCAGTTTGGACGGTTACAATGAGCAGTTCTTC.

The chain combines TRBV28 with TRBJ2-7, with 11 bases identical to TRBD2. Germline V gene data show CDR1 as MDHEN and CDR2 as SYDVKM. This CDR3 is 13 amino acids long. After removal of 8 bases from V and 5 bases from J, the junction contained 5 bases not matched to a gene. CDR3 DNA sequence: TGTGCCAGCTGCTCTAGCGGGAGGCACGAGCAGTACTTC. Translation gives CASCSSGRHEQYF.

J is TRBJ1-1 and V is TRBV6-1; D uncertain. V gave up 5 bases and J gave up 3 bases, with 10 bases separating them. The CDR3 runs to 13 residues. The V gene's germline CDR1 is MNHNS and CDR2 SASEGT. The CDR3 spells CASSFNIDTEAFF. The DNA for the CDR3 is TGTGCCAGCAGTTTTAACATCGACACTGAAGCTTTCTTT.

This sequence joins TRBV6-5 and TRBJ2-2, with 9 bases that match TRBD1. The V segment lost 2 bases and the J segment 2 bases; nucleotides outside the gene matches: 3. This CDR3 is 16 amino acids long. Germline V CDR1 and CDR2: MNHEY, SVGAGI. The CDR3 nucleotides read TGTGCCAGCAGTTACGCGGGACAGGGAAACACCGGGGAGCTGTTTTTT. This translates into CASSYAGQGNTGELFF.

This chain uses TRBV6-5 with TRBJ1-4; D is unresolved. CDR1 and CDR2 from the germline V gene are MNHEY and SVGAGI. V was shortened by 4 bases and J by 0 bases, with 9 bases between the two germline ends. This CDR3 comprises 15 residues. CDR3 DNA sequence: TGTGCCAGCAGTTTACAACAGCCAACTAATGAAAAACTGTTTTTT. Its translation: CASSLQQPTNEKLFF.

The chain joins TRBV5-6 to TRBJ2-5, with D perhaps given as TRBD1 or TRBD2 (5 bases each). The V gene lost 4 bases and the J gene lost 13 bases, with 17 bases spanning the gap. CDR1 SGHDT and CDR2 YYEEEE come from the germline V gene. CDR3 length: 12 residues. The CDR3 sequence: CASSLSQGRGYF. CDR3 bases: TGTGCCAGCAGCCTGAGTCAGGGACGAGGGTACTTC. Based on the CDR3 plus reference TRBV5-6 and TRBJ2-5, the full variable domain is DAGVTQSPTHLIKTRGQQVTLRCSPKSGHDTVSWYQQALGQGPQFIFQYYEEEERQRGNFPDRFSGHQFPNYSSELNVNALLLGDSALYLCASSLSQGRGYFGPGTRLLVL.

This chain uses TRBV11-3 with TRBJ1-5; maybe TRBD1 (6 bases). This CDR3 spans 17 amino acids. Trimming took 3 bases from V and 0 from J, leaving 15 bases between them. Germline assignment: CDR1 SGHNT and CDR2 YENEEA. CDR3 sequence: CASSFTLQGYSNQPQHF. Written as DNA, the CDR3 is TGTGCCAGCAGCTTCACCTTACAGGGATATAGCAATCAGCCCCAGCATTTT.

The CDR3 DNA is TGCGCCAGCAGCCAAGTATTCACCGGGACTAGCGGGAGAGAAGAGACCCAGTACTTC. It encodes CASSQVFTGTSGREETQYF. This sequence joins TRBV4-3 and TRBJ2-5, with 14 bases that match TRBD2. The CDR3 spans 19 residues. V lost 1 base to trimming and J lost 3 bases; unmatched junction nucleotides: 10. The V gene's germline CDR1 is LGHNA and CDR2 YSLEER.

This sequence joins TRBV5-4 and TRBJ2-2; D gene uncertain. V was clipped by 6 bases and J by 5 bases, with 11 bases between them. This CDR3 region has 13 residues. CDR1 is SGHNT and CDR2 is YYREEE in the germline V gene (reference sequence). The CDR3 region has the DNA TGTGCCAGCAACGGACCGTTAACCGGGGAGCTGTTTTTT. As protein: CASNGPLTGELFF.

This chain uses TRBV6-1 with TRBJ1-6; D is perhaps TRBD1 (5 bases). Germline V CDR1 and CDR2: MNHNS, SASEGT. The CDR3 is 17 amino acids. V lost 0 bases, J lost 0 bases, and 9 bases lay in between. CDR3 nucleotides: TGTGCCAGCAGTGAAGCCCCGGGGGGCTCCTATAATTCACCCCTCCACTTT. Translation gives CASSEAPGGSYNSPLHF.

The chain combines TRBV6-5 with TRBJ2-1, with TRBD2 as a possible D gene (5 bases). The CDR3 has 11 residues. Trimming took 7 bases from V and 9 from J, leaving 10 bases between them. The germline CDR1 and CDR2 sequences are MNHEY and SVGAGI. The CDR3 coding sequence is TGTGCCAGCACCAAAGGAGGTGAGCAGTTCTTC. Protein product: CASTKGGEQFF.

V and J are TRBV29-1 and TRBJ2-2, with D maybe TRBD2 (6 bases). This CDR3 region has 13 residues. The germline CDR1 and CDR2 sequences are SQVTM and ANQGSEA. V was pared by 3 bases and J by 1 base, with 6 bases between. In nucleotides, the CDR3 is TGCAGCGTTGAGCGGGAGAACACCGGGGAGCTGTTTTTT. Its protein is CSVERENTGELFF.

This sequence joins TRBV9 and TRBJ2-7, with 7 bases matching TRBD2. This CDR3 contains 14 residues. CDR1 and CDR2 from the germline V gene are SGDLS and YYNGEE. Trimming removed 4 bases from V and 5 bases from J; junction bases left unmatched: 9. The CDR3 DNA sequence: TGTGCCAGCAGCCCCCGGACTAGATTGGACGAGCAGTACTTC. As protein: CASSPRTRLDEQYF. Filled out from reference TRBV9 and TRBJ2-7, the complete variable domain reads DSGVTQTPKHLITATGQRVTLRCSPRSGDLSVYWYQQSLDQGLQFLIQYYNGEERAKGNILERFSAQQFPDLHSELNLSSLELGDSALYFCASSPRTRLDEQYFGPGTRLTVT.

This clone was counted only a few times. The chain joins TRBV29-1 to TRBJ2-5, with D perhaps matching TRBD1 (6 bases). The germline gives CDR1 SQVTM, CDR2 ANQGSEA. This CDR3 comprises 11 residues. Trimming left V 7 bases short and J 3 bases short, with 9 bases between. Written as DNA, the CDR3 is TGCAGCGCCTGGACAGAAGAGACCCAGTACTTC. This translates into CSAWTEETQYF.

As regards this clone: The sample carries other DNA sequences with the same CDR3. The chain combines TRBV27 with TRBJ2-3; D call uncertain. Trimming took 5 bases from V and 2 from J, leaving 8 bases between them. CDR3 length: 13 amino acids. The germline gives CDR1 MNHEY, CDR2 SMNVEV (reference sequence). DNA of the CDR3: TGTGCCAGCAGTGGTGGATTCACAGATACGCAGTATTTT. Translated: CASSGGFTDTQYF.

The chain carries TRBV7-2 and TRBJ2-4, with D uncertain. Trimming removed 5 bases at V and 8 bases at J, with 16 bases between. The CDR3 runs 14 residues. Germline V gene lookup returns CDR1 SGHTA and CDR2 FQGNSA. CDR3 nucleotide sequence: TGTGCCAGCAGCGTCGGAACCGCCTGGGACATTCAGTACTTC. Protein product: CASSVGTAWDIQYF. The full variable domain, rest sourced from reference TRBV7-2 and TRBJ2-4, is GAGVSQSPSNKVTEKGKDVELRCDPISGHTALYWYRQSLGQGLEFLIYFQGNSAPDKSGLPSDRFSAERTGGSVSTLTIQRTQQEDSAVYLCASSVGTAWDIQYFGAGTRLSVL.

The chain combines TRBV5-1 with TRBJ2-7, with 10 bases lining up with TRBD2. The trim removed 0 bases at V and 5 bases at J, leaving 5 bases unmatched. The CDR3 spans 15 residues. Germline CDR1 SGHRS, CDR2 YFSETQ. The chain's CDR3 is CASSLGAAGGDEQYF. The CDR3 DNA reads TGCGCCAGCAGCTTGGGGGCAGCGGGAGGGGACGAGCAGTACTTC.

The table lists this clone with many counts. The rearrangement uses TRBV7-2 and TRBJ2-2; D is unclear. Between the trimmed V and J ends, which lost 2 bases and 6 bases, there was a span of 7 bases. The germline V gene encodes CDR1 SGHTA and CDR2 FQGNSA. This CDR3 is 13 amino acids long. CDR3 DNA: TGTGCCAGCAGCTTACTAGGTGCCGGGGAGCTGTTTTTT. Protein product: CASSLLGAGELFF.